These 19 T cell receptor beta chains were all obtained from the same sample, sequenced in a study of blood T cell repertoires in COVID-19. The protocol was immunoSEQ multiplex PCR, while the TCRdb copy is restricted to in-frame clones and leaves out a portion. The sample has roughly 200,000 clones, around 86% seen once. Specimen: peripheral blood. Receptors were obtained from a woman between 45 and 65 years old with COVID-19, enrolled during active disease.

The chain is built from TRBV2 and TRBJ2-1; perhaps TRBD1 as D (6 bases). This CDR3 region has 15 residues. Germline values: CDR1 SNHLY, CDR2 FYNNEI. V was trimmed by 3 bases and J by 3 bases, leaving 12 bases between them. The DNA of the CDR3 is TGTGCCAGCAGTGATGGACAGCTAATCTACAATGAGCAGTTCTTC. It encodes CASSDGQLIYNEQFF.

The CDR3 DNA reads as TGTGCCAGCAGCGCGGGAGTGGGTAATGAGCAGTTCTTC. Translating gives CASSAGVGNEQFF. V and J are TRBV11-2 and TRBJ2-1, with 7 nucleotides matching TRBD2. The CDR3 covers 13 residues. J was trimmed by 7 bases and V by 5 bases; bases with no gene match: 5. Germline V gene lookup returns CDR1 SGHAT and CDR2 FQNNGV. The variable domain in full, with the rest retrieved from reference TRBV11-2 and TRBJ2-1, is EAGVAQSPRYKIIEKRQSVAFWCNPISGHATLYWYQQILGQGPKLLIQFQNNGVVDDSQLPKDRFSAERLKGVDSTLKIQPAKLEDSAVYLCASSAGVGNEQFFGPGTRLTVL.

V gene TRBV6-2 or TRBV6-3 combines with J gene TRBJ2-2; TRBD1 might be the D (5 bases). The germline V gene encodes CDR1 MNHEY and CDR2 SVGEGT. V was cut by 0 bases and J by 3 bases, with 17 bases left in between. This CDR3 has 18 amino acids. For the CDR3, the DNA is TGTGCCAGCAGTTACTCGACCTGGTCAGGGAAAGACACCGGGGAGCTGTTTTTT. Its protein product is CASSYSTWSGKDTGELFF.

The genes are TRBV5-3 and TRBJ2-7; a possible D gene is TRBD1 (5 bases). TRBV5-3 is an ORF, and what it does is uncertain. Trimming removed 6 bases at V and 2 bases at J, with 9 bases between. CDR3 length equals 12 residues. CDR3 sequence (DNA): TGTGCCAGAAATGACAGAGCCTACGAGCAGTACTTC. Translation: CARNDRAYEQYF.

The chain is built from TRBV12-3 or TRBV12-4 and TRBJ2-5; 7 bases line up with TRBD2. This CDR3 has 13 amino acids. J was trimmed by 5 bases and V by 0 bases; bases with no gene match: 0. CDR3 amino acids: CASSLARGETQYF. CDR3 in DNA: TGTGCCAGCAGTTTAGCGCGGGGGGAGACCCAGTACTTC.

V usage is TRBV27 and J usage is TRBJ2-1; TRBD2 matches at 15 bases. With V trimmed by 6 bases and J by 6 bases, 9 bases remained unmatched. CDR3 length: 17 amino acids. The V gene's germline CDR1 is MNHEY and CDR2 SMNVEV (reference sequence). CDR3 bases: TGTGCCAGCAGCTCTCCCCGGACTAGCGGGGGGGCCAATGAGCAGTTCTTC. This encodes CASSSPRTSGGANEQFF.

The V gene is TRBV5-1, the J gene TRBJ2-6; TRBD1 might be the D (5 bases). CDR3 length: 15 residues. Germline V gene lookup returns CDR1 SGHRS and CDR2 YFSETQ. V was shortened by 7 bases and J by 0 bases, with 11 bases between the two germline ends. In nucleotides, the CDR3 is TGCGCCAGCGCTAGGGGTTACTCTGGGGCCAACGTCCTGACTTTC. This translates into CASARGYSGANVLTF. The whole variable domain, filled in from reference TRBV5-1 and TRBJ2-6, reads KAGVTQTPRYLIKTRGQQVTLSCSPISGHRSVSWYQQTPGQGLQFLFEYFSETQRNKGNFPGRFSGRQFSNSRSEMNVSTLELGDSALYLCASARGYSGANVLTFGAGSRLTVL.

This clone has a count of ten or more. In DNA form, the CDR3 reads TGTGCCAGCAGTTACCTACAGGGACAGGGTCAGCCCCAGCATTTT. Protein sequence: CASSYLQGQGQPQHF. This chain links TRBV6-5 with TRBJ1-5, with 9 bases fitting TRBD1. The CDR3 has 15 residues. J was trimmed by 6 bases and V by 2 bases; bases with no gene match: 5. The germline V gene encodes CDR1 MNHEY and CDR2 SVGAGI.

There are a few counts of this clone. The V call is TRBV3-1 (or the pseudogene TRBV3-2), the J call TRBJ1-6; no clear D. CDR1 and CDR2 (germline): LGHDT, YNNKEL (reference sequence). The CDR3 consists of 16 residues. Trimming cost V 4 bases and J 0 bases, with 10 bases left between them. The CDR3 is CASSRRLSSYNSPLHF. The DNA of the CDR3 is TGTGCCAGCAGCCGAAGACTGAGCTCCTATAATTCACCCCTCCACTTT.

In nucleotides, the CDR3 is TGTGCCAGCAGAGTTAGCGGGGGGGCCTACAATGAGCAGTTCTTC. It codes for CASRVSGGAYNEQFF. The V and J genes are TRBV6-5 and TRBJ2-1; 11 bases are shared with TRBD2. The germline gives CDR1 MNHEY, CDR2 SVGAGI. The CDR3 loop spans 15 amino acids. The junction had 3 bases not matched to a gene; V was cut back by 6 bases and J by 2 bases.

The J gene is TRBJ2-7, the V gene TRBV28; D gene ambiguous. Between the trimmed V and J ends, which lost 7 bases and 4 bases, there was a span of 17 bases. Germline CDR1 is MDHEN and CDR2 is SYDVKM. This CDR3 region has 14 residues. The CDR3 here is CASTPRRWSYEQYF. CDR3 DNA sequence: TGTGCCAGCACCCCGCGTCGGTGGTCATACGAGCAGTACTTC.

The J gene is TRBJ1-1, the V gene TRBV15; D unclear. The V gene's germline CDR1 is LNHNV and CDR2 YYDKDF (reference sequence). The V gene lost 0 bases and the J gene lost 8 bases, with 13 bases spanning the gap. CDR3 length: 14 amino acids. The DNA of the CDR3 is TGTGCCACCAGCAGAGACCCAAGAGGCCGAGAAGCTTTCTTT. Translated: CATSRDPRGREAFF.

V is TRBV3-1 (or the pseudogene TRBV3-2) and J is TRBJ1-1; possibly TRBD1 for D (5 bases). Trimming took 3 bases from V and 6 from J, leaving 11 bases between them. Germline-derived CDR1 and CDR2 are LGHDT and YNNKEL (reference sequence). The CDR3 totals 13 residues. CDR3 nucleotide sequence: TGTGCCAGCAGCCAGGGGGGGAGGCCTGAAGCTTTCTTT. This sequence encodes CASSQGGRPEAFF.

V usage is TRBV10-2 and J usage is TRBJ2-1; D is perhaps TRBD2 (5 bases). CDR3 size: 15 residues. The germline CDR1 and CDR2 sequences are WSHSY and SAAADI. V lost 2 bases, J lost 2 bases, and 10 bases lay in between. This CDR3 reads CASSEVAGTYNEQFF. DNA for the CDR3: TGCGCCAGCAGTGAGGTCGCGGGCACCTACAATGAGCAGTTCTTC.

A few counts support this clone. This chain connects TRBV7-8 to TRBJ1-3; D may be TRBD1 (5 bases). This CDR3 contains 15 residues. Trimming cost V 1 base and J 2 bases, with 9 bases left between them. The germline V gene has CDR1 SGHVS and CDR2 FQNEAQ. The DNA of the CDR3 is TGTGCCAGCAGCTTAGTGGCAGGGACTGGAAACACCATATATTTT. Amino acids: CASSLVAGTGNTIYF.

The chain has TRBV7-2 and TRBJ2-5; 14 bases match TRBD2. This CDR3 region has 15 residues. V trimming: 5 bases; J trimming: 2 bases; junction bases outside the gene matches: 1. Germline V gives CDR1 SGHTA, CDR2 FQGNSA. This CDR3 is CASSRTSGGQETQYF. DNA for the CDR3: TGTGCCAGCAGCAGGACTAGCGGGGGGCAAGAGACCCAGTACTTC.

This sequence joins TRBV2 and TRBJ1-1; the match to TRBD1 covers 9 bases. Germline CDR1 reads SNHLY; CDR2 reads FYNNEI. This CDR3 spans 16 amino acids. J lost 0 bases, V lost 1 base, and 3 bases had no gene match. The chain's CDR3 is CASSEGQGDMNTEAFF. For the CDR3, the DNA is TGTGCCAGCAGTGAAGGACAGGGGGATATGAACACTGAAGCTTTCTTT.

The chain recombines TRBV11-3 with TRBJ2-3; TRBD2 is a possible D gene (6 bases). The CDR3 loop spans 16 amino acids. CDR1 is SGHNT and CDR2 is YENEEA in the germline V gene. V lost 1 base, J lost 2 bases, and 13 bases lay in between. The CDR3 sequence: CASSLVSRDFTDTQYF. The CDR3 DNA follows: TGTGCCAGCAGCTTAGTGTCGAGGGACTTCACAGATACGCAGTATTTT.

V is TRBV7-8 and J is TRBJ2-4; TRBD2 agrees at 11 bases. Germline V gene sequence: CDR1 SGHVS, CDR2 FQNEAQ. The CDR3 covers 15 residues. Germline trimming cut 5 bases from V and 3 bases from J; bases unmatched to any gene: 3. The CDR3 region is CASSPTSGVKNIQYF. CDR3 bases: TGTGCCAGCAGCCCGACTAGCGGGGTCAAAAACATTCAGTACTTC. Full variable domain (missing parts from reference TRBV7-8 and TRBJ2-4): GAGVSQSPRYKVAKRGQDVALRCDPISGHVSLFWYQQALGQGPEFLTYFQNEAQLDKSGLPSDRFFAERPEGSVSTLKIQRTQQEDSAVYLCASSPTSGVKNIQYFGAGTRLSVL.